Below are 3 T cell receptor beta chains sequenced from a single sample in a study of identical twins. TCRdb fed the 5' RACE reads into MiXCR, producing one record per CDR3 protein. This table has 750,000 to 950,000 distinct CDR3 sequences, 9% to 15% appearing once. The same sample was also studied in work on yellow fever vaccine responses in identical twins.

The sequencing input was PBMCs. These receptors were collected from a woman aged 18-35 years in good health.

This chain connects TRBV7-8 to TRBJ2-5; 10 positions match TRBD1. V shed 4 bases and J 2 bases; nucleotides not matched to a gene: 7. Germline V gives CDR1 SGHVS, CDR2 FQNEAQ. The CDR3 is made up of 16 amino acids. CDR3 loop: CASSSDRGRAQETQYF. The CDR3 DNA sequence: TGTGCCAGCAGCTCTGACAGGGGGCGGGCTCAAGAGACCCAGTACTTC.

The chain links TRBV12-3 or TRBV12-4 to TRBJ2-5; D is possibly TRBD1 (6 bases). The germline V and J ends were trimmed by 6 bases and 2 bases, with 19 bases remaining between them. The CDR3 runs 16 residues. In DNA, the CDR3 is TGTGCCAGCAGACTCCGTAAAACAGGGATACAAGAGACCCAGTACTTC. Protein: CASRLRKTGIQETQYF.

In DNA, the CDR3 is TGCAGTGCTAGAGACGCCTCTCCCACTAGACTCCGCGGAGATACGCAGTATTTT. This encodes CSARDASPTRLRGDTQYF. The chain combines TRBV20-1 with TRBJ2-3, with a possible D match to TRBD2 (5 bases). Trimming shortened V by 0 bases and J by 5 bases, and 24 bases separated the two germline ends. The germline CDR1 and CDR2 sequences are DFQATT and SNEGSKA (reference sequence). This CDR3 is 18 amino acids long.